Shown below are 20 T cell receptor beta chains from a single sample sequenced in a study of shared clonotypes between healthy human individuals. Sequenced by immunoSEQ multiplex PCR; TCRdb stores in-frame clones only, minus some. Of approximately 2.4 million clones detected, approximately 94% appear once; the ten largest clones hold less than 0.15%. The sample consisted of naive CD4+ T cells sorted from blood. Subset described: CD45RA+ positively selected. These receptors originate from a man aged 18 to 29 in good health.

As concerns this clone: The identical CDR3 is also encoded by other nucleotide sequences in the sample. V and J are TRBV6-5 and TRBJ2-7, with 10 bases that match TRBD2. Germline V CDR1 and CDR2: MNHEY, SVGAGI. This CDR3 region has 13 residues. The V and J ends lost 9 bases and 2 bases, in that order; junction bases with no gene match: 4. The CDR3: CASRAGGPYEQYF. The CDR3 coding sequence is TGTGCCAGTCGAGCGGGGGGGCCCTACGAGCAGTACTTC.

The chain is built from TRBV2 and TRBJ2-2, with TRBD1 matching over 7 bases. The CDR3 consists of 14 residues. With V trimmed by 6 bases and J by 4 bases, 5 bases remained unmatched. CDR1 SNHLY and CDR2 FYNNEI come from the germline V gene. CDR3 DNA: TGTGCCAGCAGGGAACAGGGGACCACCGGGGAGCTGTTTTTT. Protein: CASREQGTTGELFF. The whole variable domain, remainder taken from reference TRBV2 and TRBJ2-2, is EPEVTQTPSHQVTQMGQEVILRCVPISNHLYFYWYRQILGQKVEFLVSFYNNEISEKSEIFDDQFSVERPDGSNFTLKIRSTKLEDSAMYFCASREQGTTGELFFGEGSRLTVL.

Concerning this clone itself: This clone may be a read error of a much larger clone one base away. This sample also contains other DNA sequences that code for the same CDR3. The V gene is TRBV7-2, the J gene TRBJ2-7, with 7 bases aligning to TRBD1. Germline trimming cut 1 base from V and 3 bases from J; bases unmatched to any gene: 6. This CDR3 spans 15 amino acids. Germline V CDR1 and CDR2: SGHTA, FQGNSA. Here the CDR3 DNA reads TGTGCCAGCAGCTTAGGACAGGGCGGTATCTACGAGCAGTACTTC. As protein: CASSLGQGGIYEQYF.

The chain employs TRBV29-1 and TRBJ1-1; TRBD1 is a possible D gene (6 bases). V gave up 3 bases and J gave up 6 bases, with 17 bases separating them. CDR3 length: 14 amino acids. Germline V gives CDR1 SQVTM, CDR2 ANQGSEA. This CDR3 reads CSVDIVGGNPEAFF. The CDR3, as DNA: TGCAGCGTTGATATTGTGGGGGGCAACCCTGAAGCTTTCTTT.

V and J are TRBV5-4 and TRBJ2-5; TRBD2 aligns across 16 bases. Unmatched junction bases numbered 6, after V lost 3 bases and J lost 4 bases. The CDR3 has 17 amino acids. The germline CDR1 and CDR2 sequences are SGHNT and YYREEE (reference sequence). The DNA for the CDR3 is TGTGCCAGCAGCTCCGGGACTAGCGGGGGGGCAGGAGAGACCCAGTACTTC. Translation: CASSSGTSGGAGETQYF.

V gene TRBV20-1 combines with J gene TRBJ2-7, with D unclear. The V end lost 6 bases, the J end lost 5 bases, and 11 bases lay between the germline ends. CDR3 size: 11 residues. Germline loops: CDR1 DFQATT, CDR2 SNEGSKA (reference sequence). CDR3 in DNA: TGCAGTGCCCCGGGCCCACACGAGCAGTACTTC. It translates to CSAPGPHEQYF.

The chain carries TRBV6-1 and TRBJ1-1; D is possibly TRBD1 (6 bases). There are 16 residues in the CDR3. Between the trimmed V and J ends, which lost 1 base and 1 base, there was a span of 13 bases. From germline, CDR1 is MNHNS and CDR2 SASEGT. DNA of the CDR3: TGTGCCAGCAGTGAAGGATGGGGACAAGGGAACACTGAAGCTTTCTTT. This translates into CASSEGWGQGNTEAFF.

The J gene is TRBJ2-3, the V gene TRBV6-5; D is possibly TRBD1 or TRBD2 (5 bases each). Between the trimmed V and J ends, which lost 5 bases and 2 bases, there was a span of 8 bases. CDR3 length: 13 amino acids. In germline, CDR1 is MNHEY, CDR2 SVGAGI. CDR3 in amino acids: CASSRDVTDTQYF. DNA of the CDR3: TGTGCCAGCAGTCGGGACGTCACAGATACGCAGTATTTT.

The chain couples TRBV4-3 to TRBJ2-7, with TRBD2 matching over 7 bases. The V and J ends lost 0 bases and 4 bases, in that order; junction bases with no gene match: 15. The CDR3 contains 18 residues. Germline V gene data show CDR1 as LGHNA and CDR2 as YSLEER. The CDR3 loop reads CASSQEWVSGKTPYEQYF. CDR3 DNA: TGCGCCAGCAGCCAAGAGTGGGTGAGCGGGAAAACCCCGTACGAGCAGTACTTC.

This rearrangement joins TRBV7-2 to TRBJ2-7, with TRBD2 matching over 11 bases. The CDR3 is made up of 17 amino acids. Germline assignment: CDR1 SGHTA and CDR2 FQGNSA. The junction had 15 bases not matched to a gene; V was cut back by 5 bases and J by 6 bases. In DNA, the CDR3 is TGTGCCAGCAGCCCGAGCATGGGGCTAGCGGGAGGACGCGAGCAGTACTTC. It translates to CASSPSMGLAGGREQYF.

The chain employs TRBV2 and TRBJ2-2, with a tentative D call TRBD2 (5 bases). Trimming left V 5 bases short and J 3 bases short, with 10 bases between. The CDR3 covers 14 residues. The germline V gene has CDR1 SNHLY and CDR2 FYNNEI. The CDR3 DNA is TGTGCCAGCAGTCTCCTGGAGGACACCGGGGAGCTGTTTTTT. This gives the protein CASSLLEDTGELFF.

Comments on this clone: Other DNA sequences of this sample code for an identical CDR3. The chain couples TRBV29-1 to TRBJ2-3; no clear D gene. The V and J ends lost 3 bases and 0 bases respectively, with 4 bases between them. Germline V gene data show CDR1 as SQVTM and CDR2 as ANQGSEA. The CDR3 loop spans 12 amino acids. The CDR3 loop is CSVELSTDTQYF. The CDR3 DNA is TGCAGCGTTGAGCTTAGCACAGATACGCAGTATTTT.

V usage is TRBV12-5 and J usage is TRBJ1-3; a weak D match, TRBD1 (5 bases). The CDR3 is 18 amino acids. Trimming took off 1 base at V and 0 bases at J, with 16 bases between the two ends. In germline, CDR1 is LGHNT, CDR2 FRNRAP. The CDR3 region is CASGLAYVGAGSGNTIYF. The CDR3 region has the DNA TGTGCTAGTGGTTTGGCGTACGTAGGGGCGGGCTCTGGAAACACCATATATTTT. Full variable domain (remainder filled in from reference TRBV12-5 and TRBJ1-3): DARVTQTPRHKVTEMGQEVTMRCQPILGHNTVFWYRQTMMQGLELLAYFRNRAPLDDSGMPKDRFSAEMPDATLATLKIQPSEPRDSAVYFCASGLAYVGAGSGNTIYFGEGSWLTVV.

The chain has TRBV14 and TRBJ1-1; D ambiguous. The germline CDR1 and CDR2 sequences are SGHDN and FVKESK. CDR3 length: 12 residues. Deletions cut 1 base from V and 10 bases from J, with 10 bases between. CDR3 coding DNA: TGTGCCAGCAGCCAAGGGCTGGTAAGAGCTTTCTTT. Residues: CASSQGLVRAFF.

The chain couples TRBV4-1 to TRBJ2-5; either TRBD1 or TRBD2 may fit D (5 bases each). With 0 bases removed from V and 4 bases from J, the gap between germline ends came to 12 bases. The CDR3 extends over 15 amino acids. In germline, CDR1 is MGHRA, CDR2 YSYEKL. The CDR3 DNA follows: TGCGCCAGCAGCCAAGATCGGGGCAAAGTAGAGACCCAGTACTTC. Translation gives CASSQDRGKVETQYF.

With regard to this clone: Other DNA sequences in the same sample also yield this CDR3. V gene TRBV7-2 combines with J gene TRBJ2-3; D is uncertain. Trimming took 0 bases from V and 6 from J, leaving 4 bases between them. The CDR3 loop spans 12 amino acids. Germline values: CDR1 SGHTA, CDR2 FQGNSA. CDR3 sequence (DNA): TGTGCCAGCAGCTTAGCTTCCGATACGCAGTATTTT. This codes for CASSLASDTQYF.

The chain links TRBV6-1 to TRBJ2-2; D unresolved. CDR3 size: 14 residues. The germline V gene has CDR1 MNHNS and CDR2 SASEGT. Trimming pared 5 bases from V and 4 bases from J, leaving 11 bases between. For the CDR3, the DNA is TGTGCCAGCAGTTTTCAGGAGACCACCGGGGAGCTGTTTTTT. Translated, it gives CASSFQETTGELFF.

V is TRBV6-1 and J is TRBJ1-2; TRBD1 aligns across 10 bases. In germline, CDR1 is MNHNS, CDR2 SASEGT. J was trimmed by 0 bases and V by 8 bases; bases with no gene match: 6. This CDR3 has 15 residues. CDR3 residues: CASRDRGVPNYGYTF. CDR3 sequence (DNA): TGTGCCAGCCGGGACAGGGGTGTCCCTAACTATGGCTACACCTTC.

The V and J genes are TRBV5-1 and TRBJ2-2, with 7 bases lining up with TRBD1. This CDR3 comprises 14 residues. Trimming removed 3 bases from V and 6 bases from J; junction bases left unmatched: 5. CDR1 SGHRS and CDR2 YFSETQ come from the germline V gene. DNA of the CDR3: TGCGCCAGCAGCTCAGGGACAGTCGCCGGGGAGCTGTTTTTT. Protein: CASSSGTVAGELFF.

This chain joins TRBV5-1 and TRBJ2-7; 14 bases are a match to TRBD2. The CDR3 is 19 amino acids. Unmatched junction bases numbered 13, after V lost 4 bases and J lost 1 base. Per the germline V gene, CDR1 is SGHRS and CDR2 is YFSETQ. CDR3 sequence reads: CASSLGPGLAGERSYEQYF. Here the CDR3 DNA reads TGCGCCAGCAGCCTCGGCCCGGGACTAGCGGGAGAAAGGTCCTACGAGCAGTACTTC.